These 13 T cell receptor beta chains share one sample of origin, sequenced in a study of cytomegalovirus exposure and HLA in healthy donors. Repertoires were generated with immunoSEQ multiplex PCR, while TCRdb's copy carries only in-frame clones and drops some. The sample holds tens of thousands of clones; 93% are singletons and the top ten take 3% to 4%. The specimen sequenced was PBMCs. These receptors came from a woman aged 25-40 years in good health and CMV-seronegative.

The CDR3 sequence: CASRTTLAATNEQFF. The CDR3 nucleotides read TGTGCCAGCAGGACAACCCTTGCCGCTACCAATGAGCAGTTCTTC. The chain recombines TRBV27 with TRBJ2-1; D is unclear. The CDR3 has 15 amino acids. Germline lookup yields CDR1 MNHEY and CDR2 SMNVEV (reference sequence). V was clipped by 6 bases and J by 6 bases, with 18 bases between them.

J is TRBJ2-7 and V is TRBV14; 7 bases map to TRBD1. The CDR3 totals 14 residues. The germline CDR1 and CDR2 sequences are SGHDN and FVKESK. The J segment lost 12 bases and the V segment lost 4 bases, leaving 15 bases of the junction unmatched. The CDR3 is CASSLRQGSLIAYF. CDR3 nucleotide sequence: TGTGCCAGCAGCCTCAGACAGGGCAGCCTAATCGCGTACTTC.

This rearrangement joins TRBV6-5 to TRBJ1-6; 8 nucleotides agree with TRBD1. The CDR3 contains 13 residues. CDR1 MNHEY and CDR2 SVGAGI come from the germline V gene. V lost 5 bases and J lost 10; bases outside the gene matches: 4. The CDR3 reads CASSRTGSSPLHF. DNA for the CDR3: TGTGCCAGCAGTAGGACAGGGTCCTCACCCCTCCACTTT.

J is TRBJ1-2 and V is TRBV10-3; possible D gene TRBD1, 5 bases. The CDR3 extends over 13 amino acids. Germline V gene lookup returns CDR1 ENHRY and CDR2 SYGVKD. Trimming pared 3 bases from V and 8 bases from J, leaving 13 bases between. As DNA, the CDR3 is TGTGCCATCAGTGACTGGGGGGGAGGCGGCTACACCTTC. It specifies CAISDWGGGGYTF.

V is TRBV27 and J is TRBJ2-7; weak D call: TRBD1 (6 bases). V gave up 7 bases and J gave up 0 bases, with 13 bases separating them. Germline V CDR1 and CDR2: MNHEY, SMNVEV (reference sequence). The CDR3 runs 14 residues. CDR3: CASKIGRGSYEQYF. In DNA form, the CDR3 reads TGTGCCAGCAAGATCGGCAGGGGCTCCTACGAGCAGTACTTC.

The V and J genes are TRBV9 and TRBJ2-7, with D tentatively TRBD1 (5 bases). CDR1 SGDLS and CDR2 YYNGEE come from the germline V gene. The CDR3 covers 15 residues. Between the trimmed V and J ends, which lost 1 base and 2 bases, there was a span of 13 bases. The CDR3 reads CASSVSAGRAYEQYF. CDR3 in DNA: TGTGCCAGCAGCGTATCAGCAGGCAGGGCCTACGAGCAGTACTTC.

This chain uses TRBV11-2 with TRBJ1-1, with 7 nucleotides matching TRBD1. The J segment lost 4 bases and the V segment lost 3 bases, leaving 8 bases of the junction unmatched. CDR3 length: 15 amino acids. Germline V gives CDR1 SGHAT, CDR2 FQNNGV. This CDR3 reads CASSFLQGLGTEAFF. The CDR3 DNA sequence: TGTGCCAGCAGCTTCCTACAGGGGCTGGGCACTGAAGCTTTCTTT.

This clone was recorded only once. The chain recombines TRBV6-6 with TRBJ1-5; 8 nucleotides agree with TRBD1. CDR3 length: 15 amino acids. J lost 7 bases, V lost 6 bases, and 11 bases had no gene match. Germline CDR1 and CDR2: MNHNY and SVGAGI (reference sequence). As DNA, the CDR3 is TGTGCCAGCAGGGGGGGACAGGCGGAGAAACAGCCCCAGCATTTT. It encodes CASRGGQAEKQPQHF.

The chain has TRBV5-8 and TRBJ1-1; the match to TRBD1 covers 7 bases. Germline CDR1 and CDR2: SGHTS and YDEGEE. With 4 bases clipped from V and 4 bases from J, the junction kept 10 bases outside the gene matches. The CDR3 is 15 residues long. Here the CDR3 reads CASSARGPGGTEAFF. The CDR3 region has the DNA TGTGCCAGCAGCGCAAGGGGGCCAGGGGGCACTGAAGCTTTCTTT.

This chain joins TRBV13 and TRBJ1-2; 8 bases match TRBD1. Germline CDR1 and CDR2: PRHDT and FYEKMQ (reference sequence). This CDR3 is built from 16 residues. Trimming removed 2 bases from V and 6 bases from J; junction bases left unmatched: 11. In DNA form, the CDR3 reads TGTGCCAGCAGCTTAATGTCCGGGCAGGGGGCGCATGGCTACACCTTC. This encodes CASSLMSGQGAHGYTF.

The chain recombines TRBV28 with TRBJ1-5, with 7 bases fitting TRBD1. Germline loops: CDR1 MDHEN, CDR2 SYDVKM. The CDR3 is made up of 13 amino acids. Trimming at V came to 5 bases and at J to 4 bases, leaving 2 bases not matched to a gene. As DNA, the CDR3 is TGTGCCAGCAGTATACAGGGGAATCAGCCCCAGCATTTT. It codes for CASSIQGNQPQHF.

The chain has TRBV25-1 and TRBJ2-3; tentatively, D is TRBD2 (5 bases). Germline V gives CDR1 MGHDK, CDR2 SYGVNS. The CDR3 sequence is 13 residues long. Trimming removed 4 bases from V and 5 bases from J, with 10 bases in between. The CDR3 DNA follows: TGTGCCAGCAGTGTGCGGGTGGGAGATACGCAGTATTTT. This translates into CASSVRVGDTQYF.

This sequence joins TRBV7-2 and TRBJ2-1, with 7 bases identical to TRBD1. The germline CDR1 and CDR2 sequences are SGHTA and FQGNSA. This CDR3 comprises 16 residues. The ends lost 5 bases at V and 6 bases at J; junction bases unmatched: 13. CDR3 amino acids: CASSPQGRMSFNEQFF. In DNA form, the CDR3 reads TGTGCCAGCAGCCCACAGGGGCGAATGAGTTTCAATGAGCAGTTCTTC.